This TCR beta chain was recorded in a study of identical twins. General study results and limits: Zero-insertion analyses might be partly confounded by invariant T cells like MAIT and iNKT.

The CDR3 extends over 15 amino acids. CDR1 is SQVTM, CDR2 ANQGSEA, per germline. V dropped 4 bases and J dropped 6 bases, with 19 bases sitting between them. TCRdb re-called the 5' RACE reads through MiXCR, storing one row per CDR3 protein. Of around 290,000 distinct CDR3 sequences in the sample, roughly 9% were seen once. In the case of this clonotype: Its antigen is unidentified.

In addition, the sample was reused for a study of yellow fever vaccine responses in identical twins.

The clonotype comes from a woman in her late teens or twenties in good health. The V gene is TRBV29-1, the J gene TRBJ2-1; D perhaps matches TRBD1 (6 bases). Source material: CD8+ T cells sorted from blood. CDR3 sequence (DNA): TGCAGCGTTGTCCGTAAAAAACAGGGTTTCAATGAGCAGTTCTTC. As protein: CSVVRKKQGFNEQFF.